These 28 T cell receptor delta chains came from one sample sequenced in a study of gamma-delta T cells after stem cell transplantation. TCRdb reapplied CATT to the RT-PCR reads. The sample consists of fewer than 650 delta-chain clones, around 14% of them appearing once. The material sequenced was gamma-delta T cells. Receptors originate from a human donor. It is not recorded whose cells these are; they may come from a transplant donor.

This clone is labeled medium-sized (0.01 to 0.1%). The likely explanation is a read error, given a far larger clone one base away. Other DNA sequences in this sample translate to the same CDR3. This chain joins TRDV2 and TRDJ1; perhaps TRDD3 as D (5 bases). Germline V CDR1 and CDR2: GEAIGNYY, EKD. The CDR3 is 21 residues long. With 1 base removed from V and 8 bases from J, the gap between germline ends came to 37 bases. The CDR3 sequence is CACDTITTEGVSKGPSGKLIF. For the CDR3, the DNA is TGTGCCTGTGACACGATCACTACGGAGGGGGTATCTAAGGGCCCTAGTGGGAAACTCATCTTT.

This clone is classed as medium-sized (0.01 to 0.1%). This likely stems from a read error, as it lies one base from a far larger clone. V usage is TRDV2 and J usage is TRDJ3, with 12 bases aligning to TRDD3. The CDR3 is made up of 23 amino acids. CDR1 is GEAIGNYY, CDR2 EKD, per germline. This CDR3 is CACGTASYWGIPPSSWDTRQMFF. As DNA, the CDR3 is TGTGCCTGTGGCACCGCCTCGTACTGGGGGATACCACCTAGCTCCTGGGACACCCGACAGATGTTTTTC.

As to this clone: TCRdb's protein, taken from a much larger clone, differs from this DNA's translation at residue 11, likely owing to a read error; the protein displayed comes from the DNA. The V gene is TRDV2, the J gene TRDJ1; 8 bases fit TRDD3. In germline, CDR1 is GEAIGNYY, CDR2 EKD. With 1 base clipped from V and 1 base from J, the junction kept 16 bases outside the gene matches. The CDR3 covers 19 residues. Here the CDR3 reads CACDTLLGARGGSTDKLIF. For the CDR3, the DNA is TGTGCCTGTGACACTCTACTGGGGGCCCGAGGGGGAAGCACCGATAAACTCATCTTT.

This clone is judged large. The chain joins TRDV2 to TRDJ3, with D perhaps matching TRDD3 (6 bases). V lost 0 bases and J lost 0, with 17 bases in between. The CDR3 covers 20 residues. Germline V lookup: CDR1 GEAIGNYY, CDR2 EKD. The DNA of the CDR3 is TGTGCCTGTGACACCCTGGGGATGACCCGCGGCTCCTGGGACACCCGACAGATGTTTTTC. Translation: CACDTLGMTRGSWDTRQMFF.

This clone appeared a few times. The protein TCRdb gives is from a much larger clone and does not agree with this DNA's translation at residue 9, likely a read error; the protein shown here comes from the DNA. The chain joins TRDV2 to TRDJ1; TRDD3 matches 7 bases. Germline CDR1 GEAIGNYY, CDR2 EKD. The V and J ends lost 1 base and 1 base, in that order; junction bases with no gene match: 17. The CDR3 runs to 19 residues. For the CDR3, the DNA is TGTGCCTGTGACACTCTACTGGGGACCCGAGAGGGAAGCACCGATAAACTCATCTTT. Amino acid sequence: CACDTLLGTREGSTDKLIF.

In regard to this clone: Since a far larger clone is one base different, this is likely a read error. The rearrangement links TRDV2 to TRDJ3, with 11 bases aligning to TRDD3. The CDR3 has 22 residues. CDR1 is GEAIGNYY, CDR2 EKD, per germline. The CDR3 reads CACGTVAMGDTPSRGDTRQMFF. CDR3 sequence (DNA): TGTGCCTGTGGCACCGTGGCCATGGGGGATACGCCGAGCCGTGGGGACACCCGACAGATGTTTTTC.

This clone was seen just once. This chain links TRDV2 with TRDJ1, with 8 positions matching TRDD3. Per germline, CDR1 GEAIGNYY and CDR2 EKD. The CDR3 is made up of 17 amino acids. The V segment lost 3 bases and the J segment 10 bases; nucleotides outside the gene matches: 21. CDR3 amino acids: CACDASLLTGGSGGLIF. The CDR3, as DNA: TGTGCCTGTGACGCCAGCCTGCTTACTGGGGGGTCGGGTGGACTCATCTTT.

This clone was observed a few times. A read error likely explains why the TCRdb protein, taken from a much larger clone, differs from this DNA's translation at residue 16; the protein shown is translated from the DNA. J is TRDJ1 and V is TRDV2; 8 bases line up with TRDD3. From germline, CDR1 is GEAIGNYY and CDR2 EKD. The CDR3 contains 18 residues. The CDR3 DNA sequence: TGTGCCTGTGACACCGTCAGGAGAACTGGGGGCCTGCCCGATAAACCCATCTTT. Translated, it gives CACDTVRRTGGLPDKPIF.

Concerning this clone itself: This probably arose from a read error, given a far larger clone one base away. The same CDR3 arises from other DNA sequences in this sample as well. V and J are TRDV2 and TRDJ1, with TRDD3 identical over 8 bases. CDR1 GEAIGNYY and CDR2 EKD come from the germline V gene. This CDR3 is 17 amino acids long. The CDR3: CACDTVGDHQYTDKLIF. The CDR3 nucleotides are TGCGCCTGTGACACCGTGGGGGATCACCAGTACACCGATAAACTCATCTTT.

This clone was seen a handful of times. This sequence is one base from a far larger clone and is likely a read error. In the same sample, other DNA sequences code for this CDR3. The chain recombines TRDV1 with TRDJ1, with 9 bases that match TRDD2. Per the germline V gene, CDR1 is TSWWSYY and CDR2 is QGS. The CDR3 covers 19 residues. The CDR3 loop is CALGDYSLPTDYYTDKLIF. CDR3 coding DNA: TGTGCCCTTGGGGACTACAGCCTTCCTACGGATTATTACACCGATAAACTCATCTTT.

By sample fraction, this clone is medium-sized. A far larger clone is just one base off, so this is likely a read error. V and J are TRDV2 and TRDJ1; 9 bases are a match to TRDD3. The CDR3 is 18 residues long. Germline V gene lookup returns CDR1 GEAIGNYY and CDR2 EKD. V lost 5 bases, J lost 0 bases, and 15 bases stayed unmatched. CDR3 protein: CACGTPWGIQSYTDKLIF. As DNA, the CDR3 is TGTGCCTGTGGCACGCCCTGGGGGATCCAATCGTACACCGATAAACTCATCTTT.

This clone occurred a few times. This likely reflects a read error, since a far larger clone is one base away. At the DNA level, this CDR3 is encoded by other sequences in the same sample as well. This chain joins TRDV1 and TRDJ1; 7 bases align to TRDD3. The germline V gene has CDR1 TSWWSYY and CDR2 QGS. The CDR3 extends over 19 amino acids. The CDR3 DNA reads TGCGCTCTTGGGGAACCAGCTTCGAACTGGGGACCGTACACCGATAAACTCATCTTT. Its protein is CALGEPASNWGPYTDKLIF.

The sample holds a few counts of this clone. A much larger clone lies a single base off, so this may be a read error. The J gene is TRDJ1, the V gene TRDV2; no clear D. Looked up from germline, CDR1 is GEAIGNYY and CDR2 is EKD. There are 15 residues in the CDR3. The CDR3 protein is CACGTVGGSTDKLIF. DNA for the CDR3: TGTGCCTGTGGCACCGTCGGAGGGAGCACCGATAAACTCATCTTT.

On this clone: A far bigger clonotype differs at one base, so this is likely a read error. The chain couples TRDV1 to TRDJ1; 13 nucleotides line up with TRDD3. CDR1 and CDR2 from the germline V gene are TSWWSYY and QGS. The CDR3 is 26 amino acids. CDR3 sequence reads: CALGAQLTYWGIRAMYLMPYTEKLIF. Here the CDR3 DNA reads TGTGCTCTTGGGGCTCAACTTACGTACTGGGGGATACGCGCGATGTACCTTATGCCGTACACCGAAAAACTCATCTTT.

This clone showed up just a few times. CDR3 loop: CACDPLGPAWGYTDKLIF. The CDR3 DNA reads TGTGCCTGTGACCCTCTGGGGCCAGCCTGGGGTTACACCGATAAACTCATCTTT. The chain employs TRDV2 and TRDJ1; D perhaps matches TRDD3 (6 bases). CDR3 length equals 18 residues. The V end was cut by 3 bases, the J end by 0 bases, with 22 bases between. Germline loops: CDR1 GEAIGNYY, CDR2 EKD.

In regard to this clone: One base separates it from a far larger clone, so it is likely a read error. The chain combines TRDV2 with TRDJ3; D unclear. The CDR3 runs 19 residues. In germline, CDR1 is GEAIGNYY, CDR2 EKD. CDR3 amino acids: CACGTVLRVGRDSTRQMFF. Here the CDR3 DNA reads TGTGCCTGTGGCACCGTTCTCAGGGTCGGACGGGACAGCACCCGACAGATGTTTTTC.

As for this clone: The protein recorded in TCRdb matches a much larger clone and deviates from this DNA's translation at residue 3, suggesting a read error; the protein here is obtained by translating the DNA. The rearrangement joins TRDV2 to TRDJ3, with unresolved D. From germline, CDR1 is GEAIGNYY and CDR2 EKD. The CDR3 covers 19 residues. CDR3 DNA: TGTGCCCGTGACACCGTTCTCAGGGTCGGACGGGACAGCACCCGACAGATGTTTTTC. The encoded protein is CARDTVLRVGRDSTRQMFF.

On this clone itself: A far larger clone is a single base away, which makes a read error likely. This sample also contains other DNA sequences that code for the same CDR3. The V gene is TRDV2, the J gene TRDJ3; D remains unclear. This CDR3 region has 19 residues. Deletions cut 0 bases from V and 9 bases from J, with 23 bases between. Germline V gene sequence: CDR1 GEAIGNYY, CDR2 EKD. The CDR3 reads CACDTVLRVGRDSTRQMFF. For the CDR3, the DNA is TGTGCCTGTGACACCGTCCTCAGGGTCGGACGGGACAGCACCCGACAGATGTTTTTC.

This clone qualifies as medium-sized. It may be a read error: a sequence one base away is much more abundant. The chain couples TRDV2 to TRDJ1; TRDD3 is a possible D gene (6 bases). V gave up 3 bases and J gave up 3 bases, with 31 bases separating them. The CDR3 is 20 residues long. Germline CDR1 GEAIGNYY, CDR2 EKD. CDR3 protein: CACDRVTLGTVAVYADKLIF. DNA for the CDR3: TGTGCCTGTGACCGAGTAACTCTGGGGACGGTGGCGGTGTACGCCGATAAACTCATCTTT.

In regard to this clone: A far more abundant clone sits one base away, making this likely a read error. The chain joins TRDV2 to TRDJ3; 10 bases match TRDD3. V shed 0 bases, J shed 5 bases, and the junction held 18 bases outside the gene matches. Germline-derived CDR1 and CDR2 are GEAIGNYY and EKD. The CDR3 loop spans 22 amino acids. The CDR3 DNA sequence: TGTGCCTGTGACACCGTGGCCACGGGGGATACGCCGAGCCGTGGGGACACCCGACAGATGTTTTTC. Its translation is CACDTVATGDTPSRGDTRQMFF.

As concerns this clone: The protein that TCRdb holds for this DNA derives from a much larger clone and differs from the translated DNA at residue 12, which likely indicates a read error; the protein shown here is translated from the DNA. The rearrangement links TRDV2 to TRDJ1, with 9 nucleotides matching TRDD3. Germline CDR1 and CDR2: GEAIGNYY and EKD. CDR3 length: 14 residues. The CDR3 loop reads CACDGMGDMGKPIF. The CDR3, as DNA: TGTGCCTGTGACGGAATGGGGGATATGGGTAAACCCATCTTT.

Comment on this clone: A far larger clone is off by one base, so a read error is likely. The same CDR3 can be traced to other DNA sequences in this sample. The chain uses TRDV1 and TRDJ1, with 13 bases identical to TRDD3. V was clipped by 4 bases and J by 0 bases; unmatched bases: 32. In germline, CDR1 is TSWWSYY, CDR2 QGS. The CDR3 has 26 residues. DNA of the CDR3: TGTGCTCTTGGGGCTCAACTTACGTACTGGGGGATACGCGCGATGTACCTCATGCCGTACACCGATAAACTCATCTTT. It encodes CALGAQLTYWGIRAMYLMPYTDKLIF.

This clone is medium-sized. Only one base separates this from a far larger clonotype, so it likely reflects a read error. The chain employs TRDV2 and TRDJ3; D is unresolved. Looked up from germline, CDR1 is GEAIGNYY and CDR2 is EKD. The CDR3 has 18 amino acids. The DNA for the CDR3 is TGTGCCTGTGACACCGTGGGAGAGAGCTCCCGGGACACCCGACAGATGTTTTTC. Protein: CACDTVGESSRDTRQMFF.

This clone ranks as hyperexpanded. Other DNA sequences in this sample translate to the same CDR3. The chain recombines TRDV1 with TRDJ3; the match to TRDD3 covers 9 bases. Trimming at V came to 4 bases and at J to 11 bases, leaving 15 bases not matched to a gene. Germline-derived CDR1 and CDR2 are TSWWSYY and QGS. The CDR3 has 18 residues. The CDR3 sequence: CALGARIGDTPHPRQMFF. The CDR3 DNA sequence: TGTGCTCTTGGGGCCCGTATAGGGGATACGCCGCATCCCCGACAGATGTTTTTC.

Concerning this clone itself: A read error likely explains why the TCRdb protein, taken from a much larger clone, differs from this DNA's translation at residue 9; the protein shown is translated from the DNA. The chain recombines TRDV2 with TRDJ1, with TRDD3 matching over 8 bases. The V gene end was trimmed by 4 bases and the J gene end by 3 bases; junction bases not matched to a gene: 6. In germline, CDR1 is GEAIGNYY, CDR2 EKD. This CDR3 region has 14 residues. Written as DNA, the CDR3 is TGTGCCTGTGATAACATGGGATACGCCGATAAACTCATCTTT. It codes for CACDNMGYADKLIF.

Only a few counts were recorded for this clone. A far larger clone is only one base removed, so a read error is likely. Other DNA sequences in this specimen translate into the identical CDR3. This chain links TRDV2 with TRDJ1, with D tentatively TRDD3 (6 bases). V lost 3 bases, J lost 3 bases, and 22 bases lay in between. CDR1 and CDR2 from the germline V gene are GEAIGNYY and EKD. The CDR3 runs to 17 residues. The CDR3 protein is CACDEVGTTDTPDKLIF. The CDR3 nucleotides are TGTGCCTGTGACGAGGTTGGCACGACGGATACCCCCGATAAACTCATCTTT.

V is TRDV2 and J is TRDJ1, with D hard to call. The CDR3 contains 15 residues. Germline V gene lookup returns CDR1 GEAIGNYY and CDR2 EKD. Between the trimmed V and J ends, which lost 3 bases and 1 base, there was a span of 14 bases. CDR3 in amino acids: CACDPATRGTDKLIF. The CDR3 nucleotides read TGTGCCTGTGACCCGGCTACGCGCGGCACCGATAAACTCATCTTT.

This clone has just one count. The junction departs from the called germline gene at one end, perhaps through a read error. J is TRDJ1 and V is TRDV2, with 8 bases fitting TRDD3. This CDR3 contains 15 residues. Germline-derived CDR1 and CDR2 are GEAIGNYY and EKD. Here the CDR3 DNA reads TGTGCCTGCGACACCGTGGGGGATTATCCTGATAAACTCATCTTT. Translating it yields CACDTVGDYPDKLIF.